Listed below are T cell receptor beta chains from one sample, sequenced in a study of T cell responses to AZD1222 COVID-19 vaccine. The data were produced by immunoSEQ multiplex PCR, yet TCRdb's version contains in-frame clones alone and is incomplete. The sample holds about 150,000 clones, 90% seen once. The sequences come from peripheral blood, collected on day 0 of AZD1222 vaccination. The source of these receptors is an adult in good health. The CDR3 runs from the conserved cysteine through the conserved F or W. D genes are given only for firm matches. The size of a clone is reported for some rows only, either as once, few or many, or as a class for expanded clones.

clone_size	v_call	d_call	j_call	cdr3_aa	cdr3_nt
.	TRBV7-3	TRBD2	TRBJ2-1	CASSLRSGPGGQFF	TGTGCCAGCAGCTTAAGATCGGGCCCGGGAGGGCAGTTCTTC
few	TRBV10-3	TRBD1	TRBJ1-1	CAISDPGQGVSEAFF	TGTGCCATCAGTGACCCTGGACAGGGGGTCTCTGAAGCTTTCTTT
.	TRBV9	.	TRBJ2-2	CASSVAPPPAGELFF	TGTGCCAGCAGCGTAGCTCCCCCCCCGGCCGGGGAGCTGTTTTTT
.	TRBV24-1	TRBD1	TRBJ1-2	CATSGEGAVGYTF	TGTGCCACCAGTGGAGAGGGGGCCGTTGGCTACACCTTC
.	TRBV7-2	.	TRBJ2-2	CASLGGTVAGELFF	TGTGCCAGTCTCGGCGGGACAGTGGCCGGGGAGCTGTTTTTT
.	TRBV6-2/TRBV6-3	TRBD2	TRBJ2-7	CASSYEVGLGGYEQYF	TGTGCCAGCAGTTACGAAGTGGGACTAGGGGGCTACGAGCAGTACTTC
once	TRBV19	.	TRBJ2-7	CASSIELPQYEQYF	TGTGCCAGTAGTATAGAACTCCCTCAGTACGAGCAGTACTTC
once	TRBV12-3/TRBV12-4	TRBD1	TRBJ1-4	CASSSQPGQGIF	TGTGCCAGCAGCTCACAACCCGGACAGGGTATTTTT
.	TRBV20-1	.	TRBJ1-2	CSAPGGYTF	TGCAGTGCCCCAGGAGGCTACACCTTC
.	TRBV15	TRBD1	TRBJ2-6	CATSRTGGSGANVLTF	TGTGCCACCAGCAGGACAGGGGGCTCTGGGGCCAACGTCCTGACTTTC
.	TRBV6-5	TRBD1	TRBJ2-1	CASSYFDRGVYNEQFF	TGTGCCAGCAGTTATTTCGACAGGGGGGTCTACAATGAGCAGTTCTTC
.	TRBV13	TRBD1	TRBJ2-1	CASAWQGVYNEQFF	TGTGCCAGCGCCTGGCAGGGGGTCTACAATGAGCAGTTCTTC
.	TRBV7-9	.	TRBJ2-5	CASSRGTTEETQYF	TGTGCCAGCAGCAGGGGGACTACAGAAGAGACCCAGTACTTC
once	TRBV6-2/TRBV6-3	.	TRBJ1-1	CASSYLGRREAFF	TGTGCCAGCAGTTACTTAGGACGGAGGGAAGCTTTCTTT
.	TRBV4-1	.	TRBJ1-1	CASSLSSYTEAFF	TGCGCCAGCAGCCTGAGCTCGTACACTGAAGCTTTCTTT
.	TRBV28	.	TRBJ1-1	CATSAVNTEAFF	TGTGCCACCTCAGCGGTGAACACTGAAGCTTTCTTT
.	TRBV20-1	.	TRBJ1-1	CSGRPGTEAFF	TGCAGTGGACGGCCGGGGACTGAAGCTTTCTTT
.	TRBV11-3	.	TRBJ2-1	CASSLGGRGEQFF	TGTGCCAGCAGCTTAGGGGGCCGGGGGGAGCAGTTCTTC
.	TRBV2	.	TRBJ2-5	CASSDGPPQYF	TGTGCCAGCAGTGACGGGCCGCCCCAGTACTTC
.	TRBV24-1	.	TRBJ1-1	CATSDFASGLGAFF	TGTGCCACCAGTGATTTCGCCTCGGGCCTGGGGGCTTTCTTT
.	TRBV27	TRBD2	TRBJ2-5	CASTAGTSGELHF	TGTGCCAGCACCGCTGGGACTAGCGGGGAATTACACTTC
.	TRBV4-3	.	TRBJ2-7	CASSYRTGSSYEQYF	TGCGCCAGCAGCTATCGAACAGGGAGCTCCTACGAGCAGTACTTC
.	TRBV29-1	.	TRBJ2-7	CSVTPGRSYEQYF	TGCAGCGTTACACCGGGACGATCCTACGAGCAGTACTTC
.	TRBV7-9	TRBD1	TRBJ1-2	CASSQGQGGYTF	TGTGCCAGCAGCCAGGGACAGGGAGGCTACACCTTC
.	TRBV6-5	TRBD1	TRBJ1-2	CASSSGQAYGYTF	TGTGCCAGCAGTTCGGGACAGGCCTATGGCTACACCTTC
.	TRBV14	.	TRBJ1-6	CASSLGGPNSPLHF	TGTGCCAGCAGCCTGGGGGGCCCCAATTCACCCCTCCACTTT
.	TRBV11-3	.	TRBJ2-5	CASSPGEETQYF	TGTGCCAGCAGCCCGGGCGAAGAGACCCAGTACTTC
.	TRBV12-5	.	TRBJ2-1	CASGWGDAYGNEQFF	TGTGCTAGTGGTTGGGGCGACGCTTATGGCAATGAGCAGTTCTTC
.	TRBV19	TRBD1	TRBJ1-2	CASSFRDRGYTF	TGTGCCAGTAGTTTCCGGGACAGAGGCTACACCTTC
.	TRBV11-3	.	TRBJ1-3	CASSLGYSGNTIYF	TGTGCCAGCAGCTTAGGCTACTCTGGAAACACCATATATTTT
.	TRBV6-4	.	TRBJ2-4	CASSAKRDRAKNIQYF	TGTGCCAGCAGTGCCAAGCGCGACAGAGCCAAAAACATTCAGTACTTC
.	TRBV30	TRBD1	TRBJ1-5	CAWSVKTGGSQPQHF	TGTGCCTGGAGTGTAAAAACAGGGGGCAGTCAGCCCCAGCATTTT
.	TRBV11-2	.	TRBJ2-7	CASSLEGGSGTYEQYF	TGTGCCAGCAGCTTAGAGGGGGGATCGGGAACCTACGAGCAGTACTTC
once	TRBV24-1	.	TRBJ2-1	CATSDLSPLGNRSNEQFF	TGTGCCACCAGTGATTTGTCCCCCCTCGGAAACCGGTCCAATGAGCAGTTCTTC
.	TRBV7-2	TRBD1	TRBJ2-3	CASSSLGTGGTDTQYF	TGTGCCAGCAGCTCCCTCGGGACAGGGGGGACAGATACGCAGTATTTT
.	TRBV27	TRBD2	TRBJ2-7	CASSYHLAGSSYEQYF	TGTGCCAGCAGTTACCATCTAGCGGGATCCTCCTACGAGCAGTACTTC
medium-sized	TRBV27	.	TRBJ1-2	CASSLSPSTANYGYTF	TGTGCCAGCAGTTTATCCCCTTCGACAGCTAACTATGGCTACACCTTC
.	TRBV27	TRBD2	TRBJ2-1	CASSPLLAGERQFF	TGTGCCAGCAGTCCGTTACTAGCGGGAGAGCGGCAGTTCTTC
.	TRBV3-1/TRBV3-2	TRBD1	TRBJ2-7	CASSPGTGAYEQYF	TGTGCCAGCAGCCCCGGGACAGGCGCCTACGAGCAGTACTTC
.	TRBV4-1	.	TRBJ1-5	CASSQDGGVSNQPQHF	TGCGCCAGCAGCCAAGATGGGGGGGTGAGCAATCAGCCCCAGCATTTT
.	TRBV4-2	TRBD1	TRBJ2-3	CASSQDYVGQGTDTQYF	TGTGCCAGCAGCCAAGATTATGTGGGACAGGGCACAGATACGCAGTATTTT
.	TRBV7-2	TRBD1	TRBJ1-1	CATGGRVPGAFF	TGTGCCACAGGGGGGAGGGTACCAGGGGCTTTCTTT
.	TRBV29-1	TRBD2	TRBJ2-7	CSVTSGMGPYEQYF	TGCAGCGTTACTAGCGGGATGGGTCCCTACGAGCAGTACTTC
.	TRBV27	.	TRBJ1-1	CASSLRGTEAFF	TGTGCCAGCAGTTTAAGGGGGACTGAAGCTTTCTTT